A single T cell receptor beta chain is shown here with its context. What it binds is not known. The CDR3 has 12 amino acids. Trimming removed 5 bases at V and 2 bases at J, with 3 bases between. From germline, CDR1 is SGHVS and CDR2 FQNEAQ. This entry comes from a study of beta chain features in type 1 diabetes. Study-level findings and limits: Junctions at VDJ sites from type 1 diabetes patients had fewer insertions and more deletions.

cDNA synthesis used the whole RNA isolate, giving expressed TCRB sequences. TCRdb keeps only in-frame clones here, not all; method: immunoSEQ multiplex PCR. The table has roughly 500,000 clones, approximately 10% seen once. The source is a woman between 18 and 29 years old in good health. The chain recombines TRBV7-8 with TRBJ2-2, with D uncertain. Sequencing input: naive CD4+ T cells from blood. The CDR3 protein is CASSVNTGELFF. In nucleotides, the CDR3 is TGTGCCAGCAGCGTCAACACCGGGGAGCTGTTTTTT.